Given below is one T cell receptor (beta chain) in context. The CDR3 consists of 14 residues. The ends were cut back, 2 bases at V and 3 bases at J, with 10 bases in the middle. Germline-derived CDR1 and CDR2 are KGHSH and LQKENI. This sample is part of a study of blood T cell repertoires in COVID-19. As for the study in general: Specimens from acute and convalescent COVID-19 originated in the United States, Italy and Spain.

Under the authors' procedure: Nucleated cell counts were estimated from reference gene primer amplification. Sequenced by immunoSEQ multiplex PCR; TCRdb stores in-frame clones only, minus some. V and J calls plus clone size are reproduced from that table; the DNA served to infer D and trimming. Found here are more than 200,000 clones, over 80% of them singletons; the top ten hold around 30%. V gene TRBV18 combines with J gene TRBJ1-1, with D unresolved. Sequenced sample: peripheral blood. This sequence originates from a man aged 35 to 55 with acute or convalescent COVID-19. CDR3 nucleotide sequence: TGTGCCAGCTCACCAAACAGCCTCTACACTGAAGCTTTCTTT. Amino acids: CASSPNSLYTEAFF.